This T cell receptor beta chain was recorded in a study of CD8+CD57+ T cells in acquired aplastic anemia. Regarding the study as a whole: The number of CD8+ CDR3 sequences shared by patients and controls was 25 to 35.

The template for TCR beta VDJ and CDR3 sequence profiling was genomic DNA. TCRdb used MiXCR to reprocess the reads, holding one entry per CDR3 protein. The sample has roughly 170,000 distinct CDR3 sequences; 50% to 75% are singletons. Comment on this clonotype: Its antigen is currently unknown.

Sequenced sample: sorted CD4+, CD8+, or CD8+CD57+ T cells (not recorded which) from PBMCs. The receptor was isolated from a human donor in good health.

The CDR3 sequence is CASSVATGNGQPQHF. CDR3 in DNA: TGTGCCAGCAGCGTAGCTACAGGGAACGGTCAGCCCCAGCATTTT. The rearrangement joins TRBV9 to TRBJ1-5, with D maybe TRBD1 (6 bases). The length of the CDR3 is 15 residues. V was clipped by 0 bases and J by 6 bases, with 13 bases between them. Germline-derived CDR1 and CDR2 are SGDLS and YYNGEE.